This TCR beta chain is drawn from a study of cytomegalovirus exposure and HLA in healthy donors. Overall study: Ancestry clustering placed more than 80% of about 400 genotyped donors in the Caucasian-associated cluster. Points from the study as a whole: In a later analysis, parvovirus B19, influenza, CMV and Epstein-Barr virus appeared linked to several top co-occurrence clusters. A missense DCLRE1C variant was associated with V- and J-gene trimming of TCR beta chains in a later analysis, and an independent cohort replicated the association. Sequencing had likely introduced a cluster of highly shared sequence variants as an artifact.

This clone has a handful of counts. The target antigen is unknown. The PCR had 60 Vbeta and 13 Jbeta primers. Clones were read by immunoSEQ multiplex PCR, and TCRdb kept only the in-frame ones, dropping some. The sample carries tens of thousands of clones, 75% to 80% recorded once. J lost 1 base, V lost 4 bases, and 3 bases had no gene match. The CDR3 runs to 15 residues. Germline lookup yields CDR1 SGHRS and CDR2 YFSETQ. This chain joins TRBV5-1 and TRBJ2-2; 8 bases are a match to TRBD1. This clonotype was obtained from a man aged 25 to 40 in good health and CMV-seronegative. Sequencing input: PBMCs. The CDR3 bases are TGCGCCAGCAGCGACGGACAGGGGAACACCGGGGAGCTGTTTTTT. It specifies CASSDGQGNTGELFF. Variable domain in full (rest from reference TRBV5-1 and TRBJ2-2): KAGVTQTPRYLIKTRGQQVTLSCSPISGHRSVSWYQQTPGQGLQFLFEYFSETQRNKGNFPGRFSGRQFSNSRSEMNVSTLELGDSALYLCASSDGQGNTGELFFGEGSRLTVL.